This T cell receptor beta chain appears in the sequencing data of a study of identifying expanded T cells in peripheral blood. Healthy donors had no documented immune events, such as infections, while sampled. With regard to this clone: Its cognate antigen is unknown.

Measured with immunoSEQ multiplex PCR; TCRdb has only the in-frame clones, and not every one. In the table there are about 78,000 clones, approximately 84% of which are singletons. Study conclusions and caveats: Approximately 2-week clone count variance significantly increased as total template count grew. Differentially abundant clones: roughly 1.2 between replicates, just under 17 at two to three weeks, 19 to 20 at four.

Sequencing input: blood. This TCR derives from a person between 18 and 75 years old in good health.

The DNA for the CDR3 is TGTGCCAGCAGTCCAACGACTAGCGGGAGACGTGTAGATACGCAGTATTTT. Translated, it gives CASSPTTSGRRVDTQYF. V gene TRBV2 combines with J gene TRBJ2-3, with TRBD2 matching over 12 bases. This CDR3 has 17 amino acids. Germline V gives CDR1 SNHLY, CDR2 FYNNEI. V trimming: 5 bases; J trimming: 5 bases; junction bases outside the gene matches: 11.